A single sample gave rise to the 8 T cell receptor beta chains below, sequenced in a study of blood T cell repertoires in COVID-19. TCRdb's copy holds only in-frame clones and misses some; the assay was immunoSEQ multiplex PCR. The data hold almost 90,000 clones, with 80% to 95% observed a single time. Sequencing input: peripheral blood. The receptors derive from a man younger than 35 with COVID-19, enrolled during active disease.

The gene calls are TRBV27 and TRBJ2-7, with 8 bases matching TRBD1. V dropped 5 bases and J dropped 2; count of bases not matched to a gene: 5. Germline V gene data show CDR1 as MNHEY and CDR2 as SMNVEV (reference sequence). The CDR3 has 14 amino acids. CDR3 bases: TGTGCCAGCAGTCCTCAGGGGGCCCCCTACGAGCAGTACTTC. Its protein is CASSPQGAPYEQYF.

The chain is built from TRBV28 and TRBJ2-1, with 16 bases fitting TRBD2. The germline CDR1 and CDR2 sequences are MDHEN and SYDVKM. The junction had 10 bases not matched to a gene; V was cut back by 4 bases and J by 1 base. The CDR3 consists of 20 residues. The CDR3 coding sequence is TGTGCCAGCAGTTCTGGGACTAGCGGGAGGGTCAGGTGGTCCTACAATGAGCAGTTCTTC. It encodes CASSSGTSGRVRWSYNEQFF.

The chain is built from TRBV6-6 and TRBJ2-1; D uncertain. The CDR3 is made up of 13 amino acids. V was clipped by 6 bases and J by 5 bases, with 11 bases between them. Germline V gene sequence: CDR1 MNHNY, CDR2 SVGAGI (reference sequence). The CDR3 loop is CASSSPADNEQFF. CDR3 in DNA: TGTGCCAGCAGCTCCCCTGCAGACAATGAGCAGTTCTTC.

The V call is TRBV28, the J call TRBJ2-5; D is unclear. This CDR3 contains 11 residues. V was pared by 3 bases and J by 5 bases, with 4 bases between. Germline CDR1 MDHEN, CDR2 SYDVKM. The CDR3, as DNA: TGTGCCAGCAGTTTGAGGGAGACCCAGTACTTC. Translating it yields CASSLRETQYF.

This clone has just a few counts. The chain links TRBV7-6 to TRBJ2-1; 8 nucleotides match TRBD1. Germline values: CDR1 SGHVS, CDR2 FNYEAQ. This CDR3 comprises 14 residues. With V trimmed by 1 base and J by 7 bases, 3 bases remained unmatched. The CDR3 loop reads CASSLGTGYNEQFF. CDR3 DNA: TGTGCCAGCAGCTTAGGGACAGGGTATAATGAGCAGTTCTTC.

J is TRBJ2-1 and V is TRBV27, with a tentative D call TRBD2 (6 bases). Germline V CDR1 and CDR2: MNHEY, SMNVEV (reference sequence). V lost 2 bases and J 4 bases, leaving 12 bases between the germline ends. CDR3 size: 15 residues. CDR3 in amino acids: CASSLGAGTYNEQFF. CDR3 bases: TGTGCCAGCAGTTTAGGCGCAGGGACTTACAATGAGCAGTTCTTC.

CDR3 in DNA: TGTGCCAGCTCACCTACGACAGACTCTGACTATGGCTACACCTTC. Residues: CASSPTTDSDYGYTF. This rearrangement joins TRBV18 to TRBJ1-2; TRBD1 might be the D (5 bases). CDR1 KGHSH and CDR2 LQKENI come from the germline V gene. The CDR3 is 15 residues long. Trimming removed 3 bases from V and 3 bases from J, with 14 bases in between.

In DNA, the CDR3 is TGTGCCGCCTCTCAGGGGTGGGATGAGCAGTTCTTC. Its translation is CAASQGWDEQFF. The chain is built from TRBV24-1 and TRBJ2-1; D possibly corresponds to TRBD1 (6 bases). Trimming cost V 12 bases and J 8 bases, with 16 bases left between them. CDR1 and CDR2 (germline): KGHDR, SFDVKD. The CDR3 is made up of 12 amino acids.